This entry describes one TCR beta chain. This sample was included in a study of CD8 T cell repertoires and HIV-1 epitope variants. Whole-study context: Controls were a CMV, EBV and flu peptide pool, Ebola AY9 negative control, and no-peptide well. IL-2, IL-7 and IL-15 were added on days 3 and 7 of approximately 9-day cultures.

Profiling relied on immunoSEQ multiplex PCR, and the TCRdb table lists in-frame clones only, not all of them. The data show tens of thousands of clones, around 75% seen once. The sequence was collected from a male donor with HIV. Sequencing used uncultured baseline CD8+ T cells from peripheral blood mononuclear cells (PBMCs).

The chain's CDR3 is CASSFQDRAVGYTF. The DNA for the CDR3 is TGTGCCAGCAGCTTCCAGGACAGGGCTGTCGGCTACACCTTC. The chain is built from TRBV7-2 and TRBJ1-2; 8 bases are a match to TRBD1. The CDR3 loop spans 14 amino acids. The germline V gene encodes CDR1 SGHTA and CDR2 FQGNSA. Trimming at V came to 3 bases and at J to 8 bases, leaving 8 bases not matched to a gene. Filled out from reference TRBV7-2 and TRBJ1-2, the complete variable domain reads GAGVSQSPSNKVTEKGKDVELRCDPISGHTALYWYRQSLGQGLEFLIYFQGNSAPDKSGLPSDRFSAERTGGSVSTLTIQRTQQEDSAVYLCASSFQDRAVGYTFGSGTRLTVV.